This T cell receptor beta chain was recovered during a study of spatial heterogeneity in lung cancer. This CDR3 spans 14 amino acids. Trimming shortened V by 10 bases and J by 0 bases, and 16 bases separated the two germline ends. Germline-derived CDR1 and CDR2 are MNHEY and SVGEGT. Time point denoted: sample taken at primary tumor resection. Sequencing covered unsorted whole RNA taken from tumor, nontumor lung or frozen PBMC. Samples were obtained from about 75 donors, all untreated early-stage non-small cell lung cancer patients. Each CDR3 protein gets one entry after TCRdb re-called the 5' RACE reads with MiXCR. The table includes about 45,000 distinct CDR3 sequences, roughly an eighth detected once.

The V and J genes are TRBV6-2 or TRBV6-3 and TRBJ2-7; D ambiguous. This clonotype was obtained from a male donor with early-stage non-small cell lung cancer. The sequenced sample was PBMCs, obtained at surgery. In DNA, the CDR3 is TGTGCCACCAGCCCCCGGACCAGCTCCTACGAGCAGTACTTC. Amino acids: CATSPRTSSYEQYF.